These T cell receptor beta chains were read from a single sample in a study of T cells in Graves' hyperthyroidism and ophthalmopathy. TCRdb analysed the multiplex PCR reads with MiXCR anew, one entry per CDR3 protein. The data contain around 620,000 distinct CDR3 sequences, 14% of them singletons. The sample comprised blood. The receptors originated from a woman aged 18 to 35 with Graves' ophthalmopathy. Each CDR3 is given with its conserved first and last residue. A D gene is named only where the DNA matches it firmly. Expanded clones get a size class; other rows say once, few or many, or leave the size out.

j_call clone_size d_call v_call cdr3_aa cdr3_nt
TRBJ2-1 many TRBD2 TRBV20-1 CSARGAGSEQFF TGCAGTGCTAGGGGAGCGGGATCTGAGCAGTTCTTC
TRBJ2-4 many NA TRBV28 CASSLSRITGPIAKNIQYF TGTGCCAGCAGTTTATCCCGTATAACAGGGCCAATAGCCAAAAACATTCAGTACTTC
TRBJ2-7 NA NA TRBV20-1 CSGNGLGYNEQYF TGCAGTGGGAATGGCCTCGGATACAATGAGCAGTACTTC
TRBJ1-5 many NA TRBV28 CASSSRTYYSNQPQHF TGTGCCAGCAGTTCCCGGACGTACTATAGCAATCAGCCCCAGCATTTT
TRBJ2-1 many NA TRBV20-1 CSATSDRSNEQFF TGCAGTGCTACATCAGACAGGTCCAATGAGCAGTTCTTC
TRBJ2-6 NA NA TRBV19 CASSITGVLTF TGTGCCAGTAGTATTACGGGGGTCCTGACTTTC
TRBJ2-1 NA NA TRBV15 CATSRGTPGYQLSYNEQFF TGTGCCACCAGCAGAGGAACCCCGGGCTATCAGCTCTCCTACAATGAGCAGTTCTTC
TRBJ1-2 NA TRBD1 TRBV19 CASSRGTYGYTF TGTGCCAGTAGCAGGGGGACCTATGGCTACACCTTC
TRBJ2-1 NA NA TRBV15 CATSGQIPYSEQFF TGTGCCACCAGCGGCCAGATTCCCTACAGTGAGCAGTTCTTC
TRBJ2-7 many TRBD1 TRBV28 CASSFPLRDSSYEQYF TGTGCCAGCAGTTTCCCCCTGAGGGACAGCTCCTACGAGCAGTACTTC
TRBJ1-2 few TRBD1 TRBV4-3 CASSQGDRGKGYGYTF TGCGCCAGCAGCCAAGGAGACAGGGGCAAAGGCTATGGCTACACCTTC
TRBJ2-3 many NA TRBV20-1 CSAPDVDTQYF TGCAGTGCGCCAGATGTAGATACGCAGTATTTT
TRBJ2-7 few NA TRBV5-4 CASSPGADYEQYF TGTGCCAGCAGCCCGGGGGCGGACTACGAGCAGTACTTC
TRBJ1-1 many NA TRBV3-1 CASSLFIGTEAFF TGTGCCAGCAGCCTCTTCATTGGCACTGAAGCTTTCTTT
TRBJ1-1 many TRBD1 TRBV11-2 CASSLGTAGNTEAFF TGTGCCAGCAGTCTAGGGACAGCCGGGAACACTGAAGCTTTCTTT
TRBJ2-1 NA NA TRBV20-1 CSARVLEPVGTQSYNEQFF TGCAGTGCTAGAGTTCTAGAGCCAGTTGGAACCCAATCCTACAATGAGCAGTTCTTC
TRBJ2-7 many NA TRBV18 CASSFFESEEEQYF TGTGCCAGCTCCTTTTTCGAGTCGGAGGAAGAGCAGTACTTC
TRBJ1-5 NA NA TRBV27 CASSLNGEYSNQPQHF TGTGCCAGCAGTTTAAATGGCGAATATAGCAATCAGCCCCAGCATTTT
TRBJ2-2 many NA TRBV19 CASSSPSVWTGELFF TGTGCCAGTAGTTCCCCTAGCGTTTGGACCGGGGAGCTGTTTTTT
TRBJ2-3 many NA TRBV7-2 CASSPAVYGTDTQYF TGTGCCAGCAGCCCGGCGGTATACGGCACAGATACGCAGTATTTT
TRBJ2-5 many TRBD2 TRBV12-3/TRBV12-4 CASSQRELETQYF TGTGCCAGTTCCCAGCGGGAGCTGGAGACCCAGTACTTC
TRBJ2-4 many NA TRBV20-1 CSARYYFARPIAKNIQYF TGCAGTGCTAGATACTATTTTGCTCGTCCGATAGCCAAAAACATTCAGTACTTC
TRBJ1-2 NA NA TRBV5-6 CASSLAVGDRLNYGYTF TGTGCCAGCAGCTTGGCCGTAGGGGACCGGCTTAACTATGGCTACACCTTC
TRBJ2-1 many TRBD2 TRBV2 CASSRRVGVGLAVNEQFF TGTGCCAGCAGCCGAAGGGTCGGGGTGGGACTAGCGGTAAATGAGCAGTTCTTC
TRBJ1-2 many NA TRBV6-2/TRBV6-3 CASAQTNRNYGYTF TGTGCCAGCGCTCAGACGAATCGTAACTATGGCTACACCTTC
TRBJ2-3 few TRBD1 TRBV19 CASRNRQGVRTDTQYF TGTGCCAGTAGGAACCGACAGGGGGTAAGGACAGATACGCAGTATTTT
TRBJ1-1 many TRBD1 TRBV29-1 CSVRGSPDRGNTEAFF TGCAGCGTGCGCGGGTCCCCGGACAGGGGGAACACTGAAGCTTTCTTT
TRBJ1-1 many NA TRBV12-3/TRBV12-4 CASSLVGGGNTEAFF TGTGCCAGCAGTTTAGTCGGGGGGGGGAACACTGAAGCTTTCTTT
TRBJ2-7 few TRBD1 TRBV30 CAWSRDSKRPYEQYF TGTGCCTGGAGTAGGGACAGCAAAAGACCCTACGAGCAGTACTTC